The 26 T cell receptor beta chains below come from one sample, sequenced in a study of blood T cell repertoires in COVID-19. Sequencing used immunoSEQ multiplex PCR; TCRdb keeps in-frame clones, though not all of them. The table records about 23,000 clones, 88% of them present only once. Sequencing was done on a sample of peripheral blood. These receptors were taken from a man in his 70s in a cohort sampled during active COVID-19.

The chain uses TRBV25-1 and TRBJ1-4, with D tentatively TRBD1 (5 bases). Germline-derived CDR1 and CDR2 are MGHDK and SYGVNS. V dropped 10 bases and J dropped 7 bases, with 19 bases sitting between them. This CDR3 has 14 amino acids. The CDR3 region has the DNA TGTGCCACCATCCTGGGCGGGACGGCTGAAAAACTGTTTTTT. Amino acid sequence: CATILGGTAEKLFF.

This chain uses TRBV28 with TRBJ2-7; perhaps TRBD2 as D (5 bases). The ends were cut back, 4 bases at V and 0 bases at J, with 16 bases in the middle. The CDR3 consists of 16 residues. CDR1 and CDR2 (germline): MDHEN, SYDVKM. The CDR3 DNA follows: TGTGCCAGCAGTTCCCGGACTCTAGGCAGCTCCTACGAGCAGTACTTC. As protein: CASSSRTLGSSYEQYF.

This rearrangement joins TRBV7-9 to TRBJ2-3, with 11 bases aligning to TRBD2. Trimming cost V 5 bases and J 3 bases; bases outside gene matches: 7. Looked up from germline, CDR1 is SEHNR and CDR2 is FQNEAQ (reference sequence). The CDR3 contains 16 residues. The chain's CDR3 is CASSPSSGRTTDTQYF. The CDR3 DNA reads as TGTGCCAGCAGCCCCTCTAGCGGGAGGACGACAGATACGCAGTATTTT.

The genes are TRBV28 and TRBJ2-7; D may be TRBD1 (6 bases). With 2 bases removed from V and 2 bases from J, the gap between germline ends came to 13 bases. Germline CDR1 reads MDHEN; CDR2 reads SYDVKM. This CDR3 has 15 amino acids. CDR3 loop: CASSLQGPFTYEQYF. For the CDR3, the DNA is TGTGCCAGCAGTTTACAGGGGCCCTTTACCTACGAGCAGTACTTC.

This clone is a singleton in its sample. V usage is TRBV27 and J usage is TRBJ1-5, with no clear D. This CDR3 comprises 11 residues. Trimming pared 8 bases from V and 3 bases from J, leaving 5 bases between. From germline, CDR1 is MNHEY and CDR2 SMNVEV (reference sequence). This chain's CDR3 is CASEDNQPQHF. The CDR3 bases are TGTGCCAGCGAGGACAATCAGCCCCAGCATTTT.

The chain has TRBV7-8 and TRBJ2-6; 7 bases align to TRBD1. V dropped 2 bases and J dropped 0; count of bases not matched to a gene: 10. Germline V gene sequence: CDR1 SGHVS, CDR2 FQNEAQ. The CDR3 covers 19 residues. CDR3 in DNA: TGTGCCAGCAGCTTAACCCGGGACAGAGCTCGCTCTGGGGCCAACGTCCTGACTTTC. It specifies CASSLTRDRARSGANVLTF.

This clone appeared a single time. The rearrangement joins TRBV29-1 to TRBJ2-1; 7 nucleotides line up with TRBD2. CDR3 size: 14 residues. From germline, CDR1 is SQVTM and CDR2 ANQGSEA. V trimming: 6 bases; J trimming: 0 bases; junction bases outside the gene matches: 5. The CDR3 spells CSVSSGHSYNEQFF. DNA for the CDR3: TGCAGCGTAAGTAGCGGGCACTCCTACAATGAGCAGTTCTTC.

V and J are TRBV7-2 and TRBJ1-1, with no clear D. From germline, CDR1 is SGHTA and CDR2 FQGNSA. The CDR3 is 17 amino acids. V was pared by 1 base and J by 4 bases, with 19 bases between. The CDR3 sequence: CASSLVPTGQAATEAFF. The CDR3 DNA reads TGTGCCAGCAGCTTAGTCCCCACCGGTCAAGCCGCCACTGAAGCTTTCTTT.

The gene calls are TRBV20-1 and TRBJ2-7; tentatively, D is TRBD2 (5 bases). Trimming cost V 3 bases and J 3 bases, with 12 bases left between them. The CDR3 consists of 13 residues. The germline CDR1 and CDR2 sequences are DFQATT and SNEGSKA (reference sequence). CDR3 sequence (DNA): TGCAGTGCTAGTGGGAGTCAGAACTACGAGCAGTACTTC. It is translated as CSASGSQNYEQYF.

This chain joins TRBV20-1 and TRBJ1-5, with 9 bases fitting TRBD1. V shed 3 bases and J 4 bases; nucleotides not matched to a gene: 10. The CDR3 has 16 residues. CDR1 and CDR2 (germline): DFQATT, SNEGSKA (reference sequence). The CDR3 region is CSASGGTGQDNQPQHF. CDR3 in DNA: TGCAGTGCTAGTGGGGGGACAGGGCAAGATAATCAGCCCCAGCATTTT.

This clone was found once. The rearrangement uses TRBV12-3 or TRBV12-4 and TRBJ2-7; D remains unclear. V lost 0 bases, J lost 3 bases, and 6 bases lay in between. The CDR3 has 13 amino acids. CDR3 sequence (DNA): TGTGCCAGCAGTTTAGCTCCTAGCTACGAGCAGTACTTC. Its translation is CASSLAPSYEQYF.

The chain joins TRBV6-2 or TRBV6-3 to TRBJ1-3, with 9 bases that match TRBD1. Germline V CDR1 and CDR2: MNHEY, SVGEGT. Losses at the gene ends were 2 bases for V and 4 bases for J; bases not matched to a gene: 9. The CDR3 has 17 amino acids. CDR3 region: CASSYDRGYTPGNTIYF. Here the CDR3 DNA reads TGTGCCAGCAGTTACGACAGGGGGTATACTCCCGGAAACACCATATATTTT.

This chain connects TRBV15 to TRBJ2-3; D is ambiguous. The CDR3 has 15 amino acids. CDR1 and CDR2 from the germline V gene are LNHNV and YYDKDF (reference sequence). Trimming left V 0 bases short and J 4 bases short, with 11 bases between. The CDR3 coding sequence is TGTGCCACCAGCAGAGAGGTAGATCTCGCAGATACGCAGTATTTT. It encodes CATSREVDLADTQYF.

V gene TRBV5-6 combines with J gene TRBJ2-2; 10 positions agree with TRBD1. The CDR3 length is 19 residues. The trim removed 4 bases at V and 2 bases at J, leaving 14 bases unmatched. Germline V gene data show CDR1 as SGHDT and CDR2 as YYEEEE. The chain's CDR3 is CASSPRDRGLLFNTGELFF. DNA of the CDR3: TGTGCCAGCAGCCCCCGGGACAGGGGACTACTCTTTAACACCGGGGAGCTGTTTTTT.

This sequence joins TRBV6-6 and TRBJ2-5; TRBD1 matches 8 bases. J gave up 5 bases and V 5 bases, and 7 bases lay outside the gene matches. The CDR3 contains 14 residues. From germline, CDR1 is MNHNY and CDR2 SVGAGI (reference sequence). CDR3 loop: CASSTLRDRETQYF. The CDR3, as DNA: TGTGCCAGCAGTACACTCCGGGACAGGGAGACCCAGTACTTC.

The chain employs TRBV5-6 and TRBJ2-1, with 11 nucleotides matching TRBD2. The ends lost 6 bases at V and 4 bases at J; junction bases unmatched: 3. CDR1 is SGHDT and CDR2 is YYEEEE in the germline V gene. The CDR3 covers 14 residues. The CDR3 coding sequence is TGTGCCAGCACGGGACTAGCGGATTACAATGAGCAGTTCTTC. This codes for CASTGLADYNEQFF.

This chain joins TRBV9 and TRBJ2-2, with 8 bases lining up with TRBD1. The germline gives CDR1 SGDLS, CDR2 YYNGEE. V shed 3 bases and J 2 bases; nucleotides not matched to a gene: 15. This CDR3 spans 19 amino acids. The CDR3 region has the DNA TGTGCCAGCAGCGCTGGCCGCGGACGACAGGGGCCAAACACCGGGGAGCTGTTTTTT. Translating it yields CASSAGRGRQGPNTGELFF.

The V gene is TRBV7-2, the J gene TRBJ2-2, with unresolved D. The CDR3 covers 14 residues. From germline, CDR1 is SGHTA and CDR2 FQGNSA. V gave up 1 base and J gave up 1 base, with 4 bases separating them. The CDR3 bases are TGTGCCAGCAGCTTAGACGGGAACACCGGGGAGCTGTTTTTT. Encoded protein: CASSLDGNTGELFF.

The chain joins TRBV5-6 to TRBJ2-3, with 7 bases matching TRBD2. Germline-derived CDR1 and CDR2 are SGHDT and YYEEEE. This CDR3 has 15 amino acids. Unmatched junction bases numbered 6, after V lost 3 bases and J lost 2 bases. Here the CDR3 DNA reads TGTGCCAGCAGCTGGACTAGTGTAATCACAGATACGCAGTATTTT. The encoded protein is CASSWTSVITDTQYF.

This chain connects TRBV4-2 to TRBJ2-1, with TRBD2 matching over 15 bases. The CDR3 length is 16 residues. Germline assignment: CDR1 LGHNA and CDR2 YNFKEQ. The junction had 6 bases not matched to a gene; V was cut back by 4 bases and J by 8 bases. CDR3 bases: TGTGCCAGCAGCCTCGGACTAGCGGGAGGGCGCGATGAGCAGTTCTTC. As protein: CASSLGLAGGRDEQFF.

This clone was seen a handful of times. J is TRBJ2-7 and V is TRBV6-6, with D possibly being TRBD1 (6 bases). The germline V gene has CDR1 MNHNY and CDR2 SVGAGI (reference sequence). CDR3 length: 15 residues. The germline V and J ends were trimmed by 7 bases and 7 bases, with 23 bases remaining between them. The chain's CDR3 is CASTYGGVGQFEQYF. The CDR3 DNA is TGTGCCAGCACCTACGGTGGGGTTGGACAGTTTGAGCAGTACTTC.

The chain has TRBV29-1 and TRBJ2-7; 7 bases are a match to TRBD1. Germline V gene lookup returns CDR1 SQVTM and CDR2 ANQGSEA. The V segment lost 6 bases and the J segment 3 bases; nucleotides outside the gene matches: 5. This CDR3 region has 12 residues. The CDR3 sequence is CSVWDRLYEQYF. CDR3 in DNA: TGCAGCGTATGGGACAGACTCTACGAGCAGTACTTC.

This chain connects TRBV29-1 to TRBJ2-7, with D perhaps TRBD2 (5 bases). The V and J ends lost 6 bases and 1 base respectively, with 13 bases between them. The V gene's germline CDR1 is SQVTM and CDR2 ANQGSEA. The CDR3 has 13 amino acids. The CDR3 spells CSVIGRTSYEQYF. The CDR3 DNA follows: TGCAGCGTCATTGGGAGAACGTCCTACGAGCAGTACTTC.

This chain links TRBV11-2 with TRBJ2-3, with a tentative D call TRBD2 (8 bases). The germline gives CDR1 SGHAT, CDR2 FQNNGV. CDR3 length: 17 amino acids. V lost 5 bases to trimming and J lost 5 bases, with 23 bases between them. The CDR3 spells CASSRRGVAGRGDTQYF. The CDR3, as DNA: TGTGCCAGCAGCCGCAGGGGGGTAGCGGGACGGGGAGATACGCAGTATTTT.

This chain links TRBV7-3 with TRBJ2-1; 7 nucleotides align to TRBD2. Trimming removed 4 bases from V and 0 bases from J; junction bases left unmatched: 15. The CDR3 is 19 amino acids. CDR1 is SGHTA and CDR2 is FQGTGA in the germline V gene. CDR3 residues: CASSSNPRLAEGSYNEQFF. DNA of the CDR3: TGTGCCAGCAGCTCTAATCCCCGACTAGCCGAAGGCTCCTACAATGAGCAGTTCTTC.

The chain recombines TRBV5-6 with TRBJ2-3; D gene uncertain. Germline CDR1 is SGHDT and CDR2 is YYEEEE. Trimming removed 1 base at V and 1 base at J, with 7 bases between. This CDR3 region has 14 residues. The CDR3 bases are TGTGCCAGCAGCTTGTCCAGGCGCACAGATACGCAGTATTTT. It yields the protein CASSLSRRTDTQYF.